The clone carrying this TCR beta chain was seen just once. Per germline, CDR1 SGHVS and CDR2 FQNEAQ. The germline V and J ends were trimmed by 5 bases and 0 bases, with 11 bases remaining between them. The CDR3 has 16 amino acids. The table came from immunoSEQ multiplex PCR; TCRdb's copy has only in-frame clones and leaves some out. Of approximately 130,000 clones listed, over 80% are singletons. This entry is derived from a study of blood T cell repertoires in COVID-19. Sequenced: peripheral blood. This clonotype originated in a man aged 45-65 years with active COVID-19. The rearrangement links TRBV7-8 to TRBJ2-6; D might be TRBD1 (5 bases). Here the CDR3 reads CASSPDDSSGANVLTF. For the CDR3, the DNA is TGTGCCAGCAGCCCGGACGACAGCTCTGGGGCCAACGTCCTGACTTTC.